A single sample gave rise to the 10 T cell receptor beta chains below, sequenced in a study of T cell responses to AZD1222 COVID-19 vaccine. TCRdb keeps only in-frame clones here, not all; method: immunoSEQ multiplex PCR. The sample comprises more than 85,000 clones, approximately 84% of which are singletons, and over 12% rests with the top ten. The sample here was peripheral blood, taken 28 days after the second AZD1222 dose. The receptors were gathered from an adult who received the AZD1222 COVID-19 vaccine.

In its sample, this clone was seen a few times. This rearrangement joins TRBV28 to TRBJ1-6, with D tentatively TRBD1 (6 bases). The CDR3 runs 15 residues. Germline CDR1 is MDHEN and CDR2 is SYDVKM. V was shortened by 7 bases and J by 4 bases, with 14 bases between the two germline ends. Here the CDR3 reads CASIEVGAYNSPLHF. Here the CDR3 DNA reads TGTGCCAGCATTGAGGTGGGGGCTTATAATTCACCCCTCCACTTT.

The chain recombines TRBV10-2 with TRBJ2-5; the D gene is possibly TRBD1 (6 bases). Per germline, CDR1 WSHSY and CDR2 SAAADI. The CDR3 consists of 14 residues. Trimming took off 7 bases at V and 0 bases at J, with 12 bases between the two ends. CDR3 protein: CASTPGQYQETQYF. DNA for the CDR3: TGCGCCAGCACCCCTGGACAGTACCAAGAGACCCAGTACTTC.

The chain recombines TRBV14 with TRBJ2-7; D gene unclear. The CDR3 extends over 14 amino acids. V gave up 4 bases and J gave up 2 bases, with 12 bases separating them. CDR1 SGHDN and CDR2 FVKESK come from the germline V gene. For the CDR3, the DNA is TGTGCCAGCAGCCCCATCCAGGTGACCTACGAGCAGTACTTC. Encoded protein: CASSPIQVTYEQYF.

This chain links TRBV21-1 with TRBJ2-2; the DNA was not compared with TRBD1, the D call given in the table. TRBV21-1 constitutes a pseudogene. The CDR3 totals 16 residues. The CDR3 here is CASSNGRDTDTGELFF. In DNA form, the CDR3 reads TGTGCCAGCAGCAATGGAAGGGACACCGACACCGGGGAGCTGTTTTTT.

The rearrangement links TRBV5-6 to TRBJ1-2; 7 positions agree with TRBD1. V was clipped by 5 bases and J by 4 bases; unmatched bases: 8. From germline, CDR1 is SGHDT and CDR2 YYEEEE. CDR3 size: 14 residues. The CDR3 DNA follows: TGTGCCAGCAGTTTCGGACAGGCTAGCTATGGCTACACCTTC. It encodes CASSFGQASYGYTF.

This chain uses TRBV10-3 with TRBJ2-1, with TRBD2 matching 16 bases. CDR1 ENHRY and CDR2 SYGVKD come from the germline V gene. The CDR3 runs to 15 residues. The trim removed 6 bases at V and 8 bases at J, leaving 4 bases unmatched. CDR3 region: CAISGTSGGADEQFF. The CDR3 region has the DNA TGTGCCATCAGCGGGACTAGCGGGGGGGCCGATGAGCAGTTCTTC.

In its sample, this clone was seen once. The CDR3 sequence is CASSTTEAYEQYF. The CDR3 region has the DNA TGTGCCAGCAGCACGACGGAAGCCTACGAGCAGTACTTC. The rearrangement links TRBV21-1 to TRBJ2-7. TRBV21-1 is a pseudogene. This CDR3 comprises 13 residues.

This clone was found a few times. V gene TRBV9 combines with J gene TRBJ2-3, with 7 bases identical to TRBD2. Germline lookup yields CDR1 SGDLS and CDR2 YYNGEE. This CDR3 contains 15 residues. V shed 4 bases and J 1 base; nucleotides not matched to a gene: 6. The CDR3 DNA reads as TGTGCCAGCAGCCTCGGGAGGTCGGGCACAGATACGCAGTATTTT. This sequence encodes CASSLGRSGTDTQYF.

The rearrangement uses TRBV6-4 and TRBJ2-1; 9 nucleotides line up with TRBD2. Germline trimming cut 10 bases from V and 7 bases from J; bases unmatched to any gene: 8. The V gene's germline CDR1 is MRHNA and CDR2 SNTAGT. The CDR3 is 13 amino acids. The CDR3 is CATGTSRGNEQFF. CDR3 in DNA: TGTGCCACGGGGACTAGCAGGGGGAATGAGCAGTTCTTC.

This chain uses TRBV18 with TRBJ2-1; 10 bases are shared with TRBD1. V was clipped by 5 bases and J by 10 bases; unmatched bases: 11. This CDR3 region has 15 residues. Germline V lookup: CDR1 KGHSH, CDR2 LQKENI. CDR3 in DNA: TGTGCCAGCTCAGGGGACAGGGGAGCATCAACAGAGCAGTTCTTC. As protein: CASSGDRGASTEQFF.